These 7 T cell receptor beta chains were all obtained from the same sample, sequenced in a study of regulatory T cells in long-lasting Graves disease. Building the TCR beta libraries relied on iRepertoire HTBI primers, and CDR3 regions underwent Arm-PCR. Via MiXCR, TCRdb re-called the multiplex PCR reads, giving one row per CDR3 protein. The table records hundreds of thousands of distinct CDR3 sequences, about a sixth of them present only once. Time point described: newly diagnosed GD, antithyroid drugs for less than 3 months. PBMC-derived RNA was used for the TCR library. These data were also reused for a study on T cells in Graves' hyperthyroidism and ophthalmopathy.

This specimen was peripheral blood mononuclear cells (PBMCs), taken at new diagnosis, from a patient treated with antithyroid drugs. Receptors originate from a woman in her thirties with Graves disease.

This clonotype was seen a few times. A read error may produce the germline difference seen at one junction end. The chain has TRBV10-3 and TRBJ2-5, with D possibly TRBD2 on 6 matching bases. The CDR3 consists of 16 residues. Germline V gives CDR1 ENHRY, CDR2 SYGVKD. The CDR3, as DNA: TGTGCCGTCAGTGAGATGTCCAAGCGGGACCAAGAGACCCAGTACTTC. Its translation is CAVSEMSKRDQETQYF.

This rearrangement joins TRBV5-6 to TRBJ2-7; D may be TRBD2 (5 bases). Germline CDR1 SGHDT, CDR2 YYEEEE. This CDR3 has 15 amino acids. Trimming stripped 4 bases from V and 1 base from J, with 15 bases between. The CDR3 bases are TGTGCCAGCAGCGCGGCAACGGGGTTTTCCTACGAGCAGTACTTC. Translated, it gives CASSAATGFSYEQYF. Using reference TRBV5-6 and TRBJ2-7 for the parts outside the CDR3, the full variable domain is DAGVTQSPTHLIKTRGQQVTLRCSPKSGHDTVSWYQQALGQGPQFIFQYYEEEERQRGNFPDRFSGHQFPNYSSELNVNALLLGDSALYLCASSAATGFSYEQYFGPGTRLTVT.

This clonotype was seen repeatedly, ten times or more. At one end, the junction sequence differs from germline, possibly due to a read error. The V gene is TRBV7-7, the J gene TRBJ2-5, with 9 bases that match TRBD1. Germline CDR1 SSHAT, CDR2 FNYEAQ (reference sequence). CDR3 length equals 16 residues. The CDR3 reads CASSLSPGQGKETQYF. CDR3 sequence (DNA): TGTGCTAGCAGCCTGTCGCCGGGACAGGGAAAAGAGACCCAGTACTTC.

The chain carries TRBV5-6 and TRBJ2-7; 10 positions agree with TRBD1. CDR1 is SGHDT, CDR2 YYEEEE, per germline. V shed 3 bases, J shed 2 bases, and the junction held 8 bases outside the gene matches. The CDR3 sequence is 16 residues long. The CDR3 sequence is CASSYTPGQGTYEQYF. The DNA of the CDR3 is TGTGCCAGCAGCTATACACCGGGACAGGGGACCTACGAGCAGTACTTC. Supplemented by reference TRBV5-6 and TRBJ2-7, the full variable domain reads DAGVTQSPTHLIKTRGQQVTLRCSPKSGHDTVSWYQQALGQGPQFIFQYYEEEERQRGNFPDRFSGHQFPNYSSELNVNALLLGDSALYLCASSYTPGQGTYEQYFGPGTRLTVT.

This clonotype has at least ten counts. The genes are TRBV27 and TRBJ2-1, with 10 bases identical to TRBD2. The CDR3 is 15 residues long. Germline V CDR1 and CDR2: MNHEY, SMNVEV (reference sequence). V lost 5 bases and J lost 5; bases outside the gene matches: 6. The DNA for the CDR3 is TGTGCCAGCAGTAGTAGCGGGAGGTTGGACAATGAGCAGTTCTTC. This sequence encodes CASSSSGRLDNEQFF.

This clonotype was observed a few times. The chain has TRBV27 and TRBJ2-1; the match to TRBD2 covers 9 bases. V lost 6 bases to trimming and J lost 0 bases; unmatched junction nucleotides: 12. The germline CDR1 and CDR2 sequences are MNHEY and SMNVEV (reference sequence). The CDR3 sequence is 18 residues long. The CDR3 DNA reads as TGTGCCAGCAGCCTAGCGGGATGGTCCTCGGGCTCCTACAATGAGCAGTTCTTC. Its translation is CASSLAGWSSGSYNEQFF.

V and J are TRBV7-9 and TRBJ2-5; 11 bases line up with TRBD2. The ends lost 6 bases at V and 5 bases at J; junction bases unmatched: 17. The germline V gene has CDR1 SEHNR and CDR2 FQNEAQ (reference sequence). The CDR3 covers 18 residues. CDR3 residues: CASRRGLAGGATRETQYF. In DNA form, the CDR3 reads TGTGCCAGCAGACGAGGGCTAGCGGGAGGAGCCACGAGGGAGACCCAGTACTTC.